The 18 T cell receptor beta chains below come from one sample, sequenced in a study of OX40 agonist ivuxolimab in advanced cancers. Clones were read by immunoSEQ multiplex PCR, and TCRdb kept only the in-frame ones, dropping some. The repertoire has about 35,000 clones, around 74% of them found once; the top ten carry about a fifth. This specimen was CD4+ or CD8+ T cells sorted from blood, taken in a trial of the OX40 agonist ivuxolimab. Receptors were obtained from an adult with an advanced solid tumor such as melanoma, head and neck, liver or kidney cancer.

This chain links TRBV27 with TRBJ1-2, with 7 nucleotides matching TRBD1. In germline, CDR1 is MNHEY, CDR2 SMNVEV (reference sequence). Trimming cost V 6 bases and J 0 bases; bases outside gene matches: 10. The CDR3 has 16 amino acids. This chain's CDR3 is CASSSRSGTANYGYTF. CDR3 DNA: TGTGCCAGCAGCAGCAGATCCGGGACAGCTAACTATGGCTACACCTTC.

The chain links TRBV14 to TRBJ2-1, with D possibly being TRBD2 (5 bases). This CDR3 is 15 amino acids long. Trimming took off 0 bases at V and 7 bases at J, with 13 bases between the two ends. Per germline, CDR1 SGHDN and CDR2 FVKESK. CDR3 coding DNA: TGTGCCAGCAGCCAAGAGAGAACGGGGAGAAATGAGCAGTTCTTC. This encodes CASSQERTGRNEQFF. Looking up the rest from reference TRBV14 and TRBJ2-1 gives the full variable domain: EAGVTQFPSHSVIEKGQTVTLRCDPISGHDNLYWYRRVMGKEIKFLLHFVKESKQDESGMPNNRFLAERTGGTYSTLKVQPAELEDSGVYFCASSQERTGRNEQFFGPGTRLTVL.

This clone was seen only once. The chain carries TRBV5-1 and TRBJ1-5; the D is unclear. CDR1 and CDR2 (germline): SGHRS, YFSETQ. The CDR3 runs 13 residues. Trimming removed 0 bases from V and 5 bases from J, with 6 bases in between. CDR3 in amino acids: CASSLDGYQPQHF. CDR3 sequence (DNA): TGCGCCAGCAGCTTGGATGGGTATCAGCCCCAGCATTTT.

This chain links TRBV9 with TRBJ1-1, with 7 bases that match TRBD1. The trim removed 1 base at V and 4 bases at J, leaving 1 base unmatched. The CDR3 covers 13 residues. Germline assignment: CDR1 SGDLS and CDR2 YYNGEE. The DNA for the CDR3 is TGTGCCAGCAGCGTACAGGGGGGCACTGAAGCTTTCTTT. Protein product: CASSVQGGTEAFF.

The chain recombines TRBV5-1 with TRBJ2-5, with 9 bases fitting TRBD2. V shed 4 bases, J shed 3 bases, and the junction held 7 bases outside the gene matches. The V gene's germline CDR1 is SGHRS and CDR2 YFSETQ. This CDR3 is built from 15 residues. CDR3 in DNA: TGCGCCAGCAGCGAAAGCGGGGGGCCGGAAGAGACCCAGTACTTC. It specifies CASSESGGPEETQYF.

In this sample, this clone turned up once. V is TRBV11-2 and J is TRBJ2-5; 10 bases line up with TRBD2. The ends lost 4 bases at V and 2 bases at J; junction bases unmatched: 7. Germline values: CDR1 SGHAT, CDR2 FQNNGV. CDR3 length equals 16 residues. The CDR3 region has the DNA TGTGCCAGCAGCTGGGGGCCTAGCGGGGGACAAGAGACCCAGTACTTC. This encodes CASSWGPSGGQETQYF.

The chain uses TRBV19 and TRBJ2-5; D is unresolved. Germline V gene lookup returns CDR1 LNHDA and CDR2 SQIVND (reference sequence). Trimming stripped 2 bases from V and 4 bases from J, with 11 bases between. This CDR3 spans 14 amino acids. The CDR3 DNA is TGTGCCAGTAGTATAAGGGCGGCTAGAGAGACCCAGTACTTC. Protein: CASSIRAARETQYF. Together with reference TRBV19 and TRBJ2-5, the CDR3 gives the full variable domain: DGGITQSPKYLFRKEGQNVTLSCEQNLNHDAMYWYRQDPGQGLRLIYYSQIVNDFQKGDIAEGYSVSREKKESFPLTVTSAQKNPTAFYLCASSIRAARETQYFGPGTRLLVL.

The V and J genes are TRBV10-1 and TRBJ1-1, with a possible D match to TRBD1 (6 bases). The CDR3 consists of 17 residues. V dropped 2 bases and J dropped 4 bases, with 20 bases sitting between them. From germline, CDR1 is WNHNN and CDR2 SYGVQD (reference sequence). The chain's CDR3 is CASSEHGRGGLGTEAFF. CDR3 DNA: TGCGCCAGCAGTGAGCATGGCAGGGGTGGATTGGGCACTGAAGCTTTCTTT.

CDR3 in amino acids: CAWSEGTDTQYF. The CDR3 DNA is TGTGCCTGGAGTGAAGGTACAGATACGCAGTATTTT. This chain links TRBV30 with TRBJ2-3; no definite D call. This CDR3 is built from 12 residues. V lost 1 base to trimming and J lost 3 bases, with 5 bases between them. The germline gives CDR1 GTSNPN, CDR2 SVGIG (reference sequence).

The rearrangement links TRBV6-5 to TRBJ1-2; 7 bases fit TRBD1. The V gene end was trimmed by 7 bases and the J gene end by 7 bases; junction bases not matched to a gene: 6. The CDR3 is 12 residues long. Germline V gene lookup returns CDR1 MNHEY and CDR2 SVGAGI. The CDR3 DNA reads TGTGCCAGCATCGACAGGGTCGGTGGCTACACCTTC. It specifies CASIDRVGGYTF.

The chain couples TRBV2 to TRBJ1-1, with D uncertain. Trimming cost V 4 bases and J 0 bases, with 9 bases left between them. This CDR3 contains 14 residues. Looked up from germline, CDR1 is SNHLY and CDR2 is FYNNEI. CDR3 sequence: CASSVRGVNTEAFF. As DNA, the CDR3 is TGTGCCAGCAGTGTACGGGGTGTGAACACTGAAGCTTTCTTT.

This chain joins TRBV6-5 and TRBJ1-1; 7 nucleotides line up with TRBD1. The V and J ends lost 6 bases and 4 bases, in that order; junction bases with no gene match: 8. Per germline, CDR1 MNHEY and CDR2 SVGAGI. The CDR3 is 14 residues long. CDR3 amino acids: CASRSGGFTTEAFF. CDR3 nucleotides: TGTGCCAGCAGGTCAGGGGGGTTCACCACTGAAGCTTTCTTT.

This rearrangement joins TRBV7-2 to TRBJ2-5, with TRBD1 matching over 11 bases. This CDR3 spans 15 amino acids. Per germline, CDR1 SGHTA and CDR2 FQGNSA. J was trimmed by 5 bases and V by 6 bases; bases with no gene match: 8. This chain's CDR3 is CASRGPGTGGETQYF. The CDR3 DNA follows: TGTGCCAGCAGAGGACCCGGGACAGGGGGTGAGACCCAGTACTTC.

The chain combines TRBV6-5 with TRBJ1-2; the D gene is possibly TRBD1 (5 bases). V lost 2 bases to trimming and J lost 4 bases, with 17 bases between them. CDR1 is MNHEY, CDR2 SVGAGI, per germline. CDR3 length: 16 amino acids. In DNA form, the CDR3 reads TGTGCCAGCAGTTACACGGGGCTCAGGCGTGGCTATGGCTACACCTTC. This codes for CASSYTGLRRGYGYTF.

The rearrangement joins TRBV15 to TRBJ1-5; 9 bases match TRBD1. The V segment lost 1 base and the J segment 8 bases; nucleotides outside the gene matches: 6. CDR1 LNHNV and CDR2 YYDKDF come from the germline V gene (reference sequence). CDR3 length: 15 amino acids. DNA of the CDR3: TGTGCCACCAGCAGAGTTGGGACAGGGTGGGAGCCCCAGCATTTT. Its translation: CATSRVGTGWEPQHF.

As DNA, the CDR3 is TGTGCCAGCACCCGGACAGGGGAAGAGACCCAGTACTTC. Amino acid sequence: CASTRTGEETQYF. J is TRBJ2-5 and V is TRBV6-5; 9 bases map to TRBD1. The CDR3 covers 13 residues. J gave up 3 bases and V 7 bases, and 3 bases lay outside the gene matches. Germline V gene lookup returns CDR1 MNHEY and CDR2 SVGAGI.

By share, this clone counts as medium-sized. The chain uses TRBV4-1 and TRBJ1-1; D gene uncertain. V lost 1 base and J 2 bases, leaving 11 bases between the germline ends. The CDR3 has 15 amino acids. The germline V gene encodes CDR1 MGHRA and CDR2 YSYEKL. CDR3 nucleotides: TGCGCCAGCAGCCAAGTGCTTTCAGCCAACACTGAAGCTTTCTTT. Its protein is CASSQVLSANTEAFF.

This chain connects TRBV6-1 to TRBJ1-5, with D unresolved. The V and J ends lost 2 bases and 5 bases respectively, with 4 bases between them. Per germline, CDR1 MNHNS and CDR2 SASEGT. This CDR3 contains 12 residues. The CDR3 protein is CASSELDQPQHF. The CDR3 nucleotides are TGTGCCAGCAGTGAACTGGATCAGCCCCAGCATTTT.